This entry concerns a single T cell receptor beta chain. The junction departs from the called germline gene at one end, perhaps through a read error. From germline, CDR1 is WSHSY and CDR2 SAAADI. The length of the CDR3 is 14 residues. The PCR ran on 60 Vbeta and 13 Jbeta primers. Only in-frame clones appear in the TCRdb table, and some are missing; sequencing was by immunoSEQ multiplex PCR. Of 100,000 to 150,000 clones in the sample, about 78% were seen once. The data were taken from a study of cytomegalovirus exposure and HLA in healthy donors. This clonotype was sampled from a man aged 50 to 60 in good health and CMV-seropositive. The sample consisted of PBMCs. The chain carries TRBV10-2 and TRBJ1-2; D is perhaps TRBD1 (5 bases). CDR3 bases: TGCGCCAGCAGGGACACCGGTAGTTCCTATGCCTACACCTTC. It specifies CASRDTGSSYAYTF.